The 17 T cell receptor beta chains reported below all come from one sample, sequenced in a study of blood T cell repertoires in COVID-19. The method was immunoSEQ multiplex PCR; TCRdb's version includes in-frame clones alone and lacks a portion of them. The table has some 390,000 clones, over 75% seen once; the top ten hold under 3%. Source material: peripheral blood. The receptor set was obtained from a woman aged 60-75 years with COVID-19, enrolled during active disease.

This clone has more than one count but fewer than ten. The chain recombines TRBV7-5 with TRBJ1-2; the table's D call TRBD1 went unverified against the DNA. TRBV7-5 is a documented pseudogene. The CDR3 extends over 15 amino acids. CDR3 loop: CVRSLAEEGAYGYTF. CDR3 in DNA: TGTGTCAGAAGCTTAGCTGAAGAGGGGGCCTATGGCTACACCTTC.

Here the CDR3 reads CASSPGQGVRGELFF. Here the CDR3 DNA reads TGTGCCAGCAGCCCGGGACAGGGGGTTCGTGGGGAGCTGTTTTTT. V gene TRBV7-2 combines with J gene TRBJ2-2, with 11 bases that match TRBD1. The CDR3 extends over 15 amino acids. With 5 bases clipped from V and 8 bases from J, the junction kept 7 bases outside the gene matches. Per the germline V gene, CDR1 is SGHTA and CDR2 is FQGNSA. The full variable domain, rest sourced from reference TRBV7-2 and TRBJ2-2, is GAGVSQSPSNKVTEKGKDVELRCDPISGHTALYWYRQSLGQGLEFLIYFQGNSAPDKSGLPSDRFSAERTGGSVSTLTIQRTQQEDSAVYLCASSPGQGVRGELFFGEGSRLTVL.

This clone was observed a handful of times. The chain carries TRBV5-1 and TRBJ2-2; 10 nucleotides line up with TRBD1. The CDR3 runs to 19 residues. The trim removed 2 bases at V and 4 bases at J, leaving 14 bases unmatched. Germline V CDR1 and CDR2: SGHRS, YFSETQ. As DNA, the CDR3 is TGCGCCAGCAGCTTCATCGCCGGGACAGGGGTTTCGAGCACCGGGGAGCTGTTTTTT. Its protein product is CASSFIAGTGVSSTGELFF.

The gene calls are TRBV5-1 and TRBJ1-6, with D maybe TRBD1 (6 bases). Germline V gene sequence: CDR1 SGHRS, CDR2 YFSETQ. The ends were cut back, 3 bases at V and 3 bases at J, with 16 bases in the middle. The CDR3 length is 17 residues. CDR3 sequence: CASSSSGQLFYNSPLHF. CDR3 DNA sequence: TGCGCCAGCAGCTCAAGCGGACAGTTATTCTATAATTCACCCCTCCACTTT. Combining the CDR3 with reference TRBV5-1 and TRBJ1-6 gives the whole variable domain KAGVTQTPRYLIKTRGQQVTLSCSPISGHRSVSWYQQTPGQGLQFLFEYFSETQRNKGNFPGRFSGRQFSNSRSEMNVSTLELGDSALYLCASSSSGQLFYNSPLHFGNGTRLTVT.

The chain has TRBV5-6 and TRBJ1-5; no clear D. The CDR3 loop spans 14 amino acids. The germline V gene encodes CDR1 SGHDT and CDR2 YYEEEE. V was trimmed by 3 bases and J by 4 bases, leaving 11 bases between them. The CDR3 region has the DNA TGTGCCAGCAGCTGGGGAGGCCAGAATCAGCCCCAGCATTTT. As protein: CASSWGGQNQPQHF.

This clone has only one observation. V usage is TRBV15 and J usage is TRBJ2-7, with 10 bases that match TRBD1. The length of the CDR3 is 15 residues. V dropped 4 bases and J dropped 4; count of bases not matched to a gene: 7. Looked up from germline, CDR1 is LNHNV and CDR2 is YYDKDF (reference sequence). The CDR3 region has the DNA TGTGCCACCAGCAAGACAGGGGGCGTTCATTACGAGCAGTACTTC. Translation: CATSKTGGVHYEQYF.

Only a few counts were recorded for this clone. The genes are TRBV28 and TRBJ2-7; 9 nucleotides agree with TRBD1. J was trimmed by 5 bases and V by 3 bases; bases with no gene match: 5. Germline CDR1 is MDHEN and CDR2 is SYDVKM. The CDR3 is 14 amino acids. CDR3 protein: CASSLNRGRDEQYF. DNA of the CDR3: TGTGCCAGCAGTTTGAACAGGGGGCGCGACGAGCAGTACTTC.

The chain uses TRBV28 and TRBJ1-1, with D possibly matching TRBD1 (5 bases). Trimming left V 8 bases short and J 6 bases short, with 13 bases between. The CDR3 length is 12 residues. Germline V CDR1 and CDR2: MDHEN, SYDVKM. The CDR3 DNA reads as TGTGCCAGCGGCGGGGGTCCGGCTGAAGCTTTCTTT. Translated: CASGGGPAEAFF.

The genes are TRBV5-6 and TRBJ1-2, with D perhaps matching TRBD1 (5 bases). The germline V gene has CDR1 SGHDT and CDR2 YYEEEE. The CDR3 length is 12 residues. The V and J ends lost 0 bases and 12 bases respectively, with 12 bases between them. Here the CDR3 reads CASSLGRGRDTF. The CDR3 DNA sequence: TGTGCCAGCAGCTTGGGGAGGGGTCGAGACACCTTC.

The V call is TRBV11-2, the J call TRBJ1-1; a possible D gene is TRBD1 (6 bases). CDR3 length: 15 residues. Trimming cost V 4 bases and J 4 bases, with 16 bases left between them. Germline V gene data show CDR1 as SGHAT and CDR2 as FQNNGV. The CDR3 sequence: CASSSKPQGATEAFF. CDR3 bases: TGTGCCAGCAGCTCTAAGCCACAGGGAGCCACTGAAGCTTTCTTT.

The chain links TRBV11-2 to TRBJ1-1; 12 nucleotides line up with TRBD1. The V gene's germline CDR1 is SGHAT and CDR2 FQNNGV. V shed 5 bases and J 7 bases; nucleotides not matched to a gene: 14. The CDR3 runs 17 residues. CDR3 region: CASSPTGDRGHGGEAFF. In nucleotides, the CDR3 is TGTGCCAGCAGCCCTACCGGGGACAGGGGGCATGGGGGTGAAGCTTTCTTT. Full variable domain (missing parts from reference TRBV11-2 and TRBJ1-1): EAGVAQSPRYKIIEKRQSVAFWCNPISGHATLYWYQQILGQGPKLLIQFQNNGVVDDSQLPKDRFSAERLKGVDSTLKIQPAKLEDSAVYLCASSPTGDRGHGGEAFFGQGTRLTVV.

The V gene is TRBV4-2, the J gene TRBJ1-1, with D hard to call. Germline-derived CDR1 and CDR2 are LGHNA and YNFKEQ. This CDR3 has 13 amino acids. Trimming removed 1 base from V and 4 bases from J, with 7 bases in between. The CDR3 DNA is TGTGCCAGCAGCCAAGTACTTGCCACTGAAGCTTTCTTT. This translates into CASSQVLATEAFF.

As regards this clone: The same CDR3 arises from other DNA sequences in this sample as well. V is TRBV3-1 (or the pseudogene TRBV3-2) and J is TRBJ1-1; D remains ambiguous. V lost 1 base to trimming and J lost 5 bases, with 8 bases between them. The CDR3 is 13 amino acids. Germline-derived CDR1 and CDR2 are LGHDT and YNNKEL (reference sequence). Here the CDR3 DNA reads TGTGCCAGCAGCCAAGGAGGAGGGACTGAAGCTTTCTTT. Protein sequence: CASSQGGGTEAFF.

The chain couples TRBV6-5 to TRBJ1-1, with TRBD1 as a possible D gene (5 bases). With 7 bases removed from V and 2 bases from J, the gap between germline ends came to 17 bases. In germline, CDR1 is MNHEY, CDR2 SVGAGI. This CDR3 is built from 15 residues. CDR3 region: CASTLGGVRNTEAFF. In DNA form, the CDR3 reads TGTGCCAGCACCCTGGGAGGGGTTAGAAACACTGAAGCTTTCTTT.

The CDR3 sequence: CASRRGFGGVHSGANVLTF. The CDR3 nucleotides read TGTGCCAGCAGACGAGGGTTTGGGGGGGTCCACTCTGGGGCCAACGTCCTGACTTTC. The rearrangement joins TRBV6-6 to TRBJ2-6, with 7 positions matching TRBD2. J gave up 0 bases and V 6 bases, and 14 bases lay outside the gene matches. The CDR3 runs 19 residues. Germline assignment: CDR1 MNHNY and CDR2 SVGAGI (reference sequence).

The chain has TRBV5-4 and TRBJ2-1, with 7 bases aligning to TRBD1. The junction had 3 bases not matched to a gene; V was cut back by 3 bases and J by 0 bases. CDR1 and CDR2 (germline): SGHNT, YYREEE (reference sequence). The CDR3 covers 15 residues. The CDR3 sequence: CASSWDSSSYNEQFF. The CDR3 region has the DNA TGTGCCAGCAGCTGGGACAGCTCCTCCTACAATGAGCAGTTCTTC.

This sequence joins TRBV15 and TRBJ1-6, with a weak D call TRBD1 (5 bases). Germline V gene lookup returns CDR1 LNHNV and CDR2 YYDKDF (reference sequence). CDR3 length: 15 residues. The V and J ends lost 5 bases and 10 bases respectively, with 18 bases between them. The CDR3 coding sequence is TGTGCCACCAGCGGACAAAACACGTTGGTGTCACCCCTCCACTTT. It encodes CATSGQNTLVSPLHF. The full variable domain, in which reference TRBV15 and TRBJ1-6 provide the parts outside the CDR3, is DAMVIQNPRYQVTQFGKPVTLSCSQTLNHNVMYWYQQKSSQAPKLLFHYYDKDFNNEADTPDNFQSRRPNTSFCFLDIRSPGLGDTAMYLCATSGQNTLVSPLHFGNGTRLTVT.